This T cell receptor beta chain stems from a study of PD-1 blockade in classical Hodgkin lymphoma. The CDR3 contains 15 residues. CDR1 is SGHRS, CDR2 YFSETQ, per germline. V gave up 1 base and J gave up 7 bases; unmatched junction bases: 7. Each patient's relapse followed autologous stem cell transplantation, and brentuximab vedotin exposure varied. Thawed PBMCs underwent magnetic negative selection to yield purified CD4+ T cells. TCRdb keeps only in-frame clones here, not all; method: immunoSEQ multiplex PCR. The sample consists of tens of thousands of clones, less than 90% of them appearing once. The rearrangement joins TRBV5-1 to TRBJ1-4; TRBD1 aligns across 7 bases. The TCR sequence derives from a human donor with classical Hodgkin lymphoma. Specimen: CD4+ T cells from blood, collected at baseline. CDR3 bases: TGCGCCAGCAGCTTGCAACAGGGGATGGGTGAAAAACTGTTTTTT. This sequence encodes CASSLQQGMGEKLFF. The variable domain in full, with the rest retrieved from reference TRBV5-1 and TRBJ1-4, is KAGVTQTPRYLIKTRGQQVTLSCSPISGHRSVSWYQQTPGQGLQFLFEYFSETQRNKGNFPGRFSGRQFSNSRSEMNVSTLELGDSALYLCASSLQQGMGEKLFFGSGTQLSVL.